These T cell receptor beta chains were read from a single sample in a study of T-cell memory formation after mild COVID-19. TCRdb itself ran the 5' RACE reads through MiXCR, one entry per CDR3 protein. This table has around 200,000 distinct CDR3 sequences, 27% appearing once. What was sequenced was PBMCs or a T cell subset sorted from them (not recorded which). The receptors were sampled from an adult woman who had mild COVID-19 (a few samples of this study predate the infection). Cell type and time point are not known. Both conserved end residues are part of each CDR3. Each record gives: CDR3 length, clone size, D gene, J gene, V gene, CDR3 DNA, CDR3 protein. The D gene is left open where the match is weak. Some rows mark clone size as missing; the rest say once, few, many or name a class of expanded clone.

13 many NA TRBJ2-3 TRBV3-1 TGTGCCAGCAGCCAAATACGGTCGGGGACGCAGTATTTT CASSQIRSGTQYF
17 few TRBD2 TRBJ2-2 TRBV5-1 TGCGCCAGCAGCTTTCGGACTAGCGGGAGCGGCACCGGGGAGCTGTTTTTT CASSFRTSGSGTGELFF
15 many TRBD1 TRBJ2-7 TRBV30 TGTGCCTGCAAAGTTTTGGACAGGTTTGGCGACGAGCAGTACTTC CACKVLDRFGDEQYF
15 NA NA TRBJ1-1 TRBV7-2 TGTGCCAGCAGCTTAGACTTTGCAGGGTACACTGAAGCTTTCTTT CASSLDFAGYTEAFF
16 NA TRBD1 TRBJ2-1 TRBV5-1 TGCGCCAGCAGCTGGGATGGACAGGGTCCGAACAATGAGCAGTTCTTC CASSWDGQGPNNEQFF
15 NA NA TRBJ2-1 TRBV20-1 TGCAGTGCTAGAGATTTCGGGACACACAACAATGAGCAGTTCTTC CSARDFGTHNNEQFF
12 NA NA TRBJ2-2 TRBV11-3 TGTGCCAGCGGGCATGTCGGCGGGGAGCTGTTTTTT CASGHVGGELFF
15 NA NA TRBJ2-6 TRBV7-7 TGTGCCAGCAGCGAGGCGTACGGTGGGGCCAACGTCCTGACTTTC CASSEAYGGANVLTF
13 NA NA TRBJ2-3 TRBV29-1 TGCAGCGTCACGACAAGCAGCACAGATACGCAGTATTTT CSVTTSSTDTQYF
17 NA TRBD2 TRBJ2-7 TRBV13 TGTGCCAGCAGCTTATCGACTAGCGGGATCAAGTATTACGAGCAGTACTTC CASSLSTSGIKYYEQYF
15 few TRBD1 TRBJ1-2 TRBV30 TGTGCCTGGACGAAGTGGGACAGGGGTGGCTATGGCTACACCTTC CAWTKWDRGGYGYTF
13 NA NA TRBJ2-7 TRBV20-1 TGCAGTGCTAAGGCGGGTCTCTCCTACGAGCAGTACTTC CSAKAGLSYEQYF
14 NA NA TRBJ1-1 TRBV12-3/TRBV12-4 TGTGCCAGCAGTAACCCGACAGTATCCACTGAAGCTTTCTTT CASSNPTVSTEAFF
17 few TRBD1 TRBJ2-3 TRBV3-1 TGTGCCAGCAGCCAAGCCGGGACAGCGCCCCCGGTGGATACGCAGTATTTT CASSQAGTAPPVDTQYF
17 NA NA TRBJ2-2 TRBV3-1 TGTGCCAGCAGCCACAGGGGTGCGAAAACGAACACCGGGGAGCTGTTTTTT CASSHRGAKTNTGELFF
10 NA NA TRBJ1-2 TRBV30 TGTGCCTGCCTTGACTATGGCTACACCTTC CACLDYGYTF
18 many NA TRBJ2-1 TRBV7-2 TGTGCCAGCAGCTTAGACGGGACGCTAGGGGTCTCCTACAATGAGCAGTTCTTC CASSLDGTLGVSYNEQFF
13 few NA TRBJ1-1 TRBV29-1 TGCAGCGCCGCACGTACCTCGAATACTGAAGCTTTCTTT CSAARTSNTEAFF
15 NA NA TRBJ2-1 TRBV3-1 TGTGCCAGCAGCCAAGATCTTGGGGGGGCCGCTGAGCAGTTCTTC CASSQDLGGAAEQFF
10 NA NA TRBJ2-7 TRBV5-1 TGCGCCAGCAGCTTCTACGAGCAGTACTTC CASSFYEQYF
13 few NA TRBJ2-1 TRBV7-2 TGTGCCAGCAGCCCCTGGAGCTACAATGAGCAGTTCTTC CASSPWSYNEQFF
15 NA TRBD2 TRBJ2-1 TRBV5-1 TGCGCCAGCAGCTTCCGGACTAGCGGGGGCCGGGAGCAGTTCTTC CASSFRTSGGREQFF
15 NA NA TRBJ2-2 TRBV2 TGTGCCAGCAAGGTTCAGGATACGAACACCGGGGAGCTGTTTTTT CASKVQDTNTGELFF
13 NA TRBD2 TRBJ2-3 TRBV30 TGTGCCTATAGCGGGGGGAACACAGATACGCAGTATTTT CAYSGGNTDTQYF
13 NA NA TRBJ1-1 TRBV6-1 TGTGCCAGCAGTGAACACCTGAACACTGAAGCTTTCTTT CASSEHLNTEAFF
14 NA NA TRBJ2-3 TRBV6-5 TGTGCCAGCAGTTACTCGTTGACGGCAGATACGCAGTATTTT CASSYSLTADTQYF
13 few NA TRBJ1-4 TRBV30 TGTGCCTGGAGTCGACACAGGCAAGAAAAACTGTTTTTT CAWSRHRQEKLFF
10 NA NA TRBJ1-1 TRBV29-1 TGCAGCGTTGTAGAAACCTCGGCTTTCTTT CSVVETSAFF
14 few NA TRBJ1-2 TRBV24-1 TGTGCCACCAGTGAACCGGGACGTCCCTATGGCTACACCTTC CATSEPGRPYGYTF
16 few TRBD2 TRBJ2-1 TRBV5-1 TGCGCCAGCAGCCCCGTAGCGGGAGAACTCTACAATGAGCAGTTCTTC CASSPVAGELYNEQFF